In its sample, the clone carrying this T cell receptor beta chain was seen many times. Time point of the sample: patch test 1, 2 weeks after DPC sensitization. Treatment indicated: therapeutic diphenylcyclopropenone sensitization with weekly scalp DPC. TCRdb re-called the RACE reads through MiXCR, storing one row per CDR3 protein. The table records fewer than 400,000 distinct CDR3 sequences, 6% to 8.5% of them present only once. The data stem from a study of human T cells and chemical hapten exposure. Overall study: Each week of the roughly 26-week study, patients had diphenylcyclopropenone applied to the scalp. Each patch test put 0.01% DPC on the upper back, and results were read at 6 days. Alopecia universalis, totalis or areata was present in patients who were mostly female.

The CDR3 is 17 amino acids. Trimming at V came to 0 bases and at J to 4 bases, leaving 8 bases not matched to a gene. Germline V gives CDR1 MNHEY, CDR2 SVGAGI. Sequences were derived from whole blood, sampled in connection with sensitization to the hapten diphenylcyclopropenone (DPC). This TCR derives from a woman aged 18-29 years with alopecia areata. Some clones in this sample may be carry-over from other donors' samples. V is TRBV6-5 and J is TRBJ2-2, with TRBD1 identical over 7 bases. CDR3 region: CASSYSVPRDSTGELFF. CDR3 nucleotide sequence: TGTGCCAGCAGTTACTCCGTCCCCCGGGACAGCACCGGGGAGCTGTTTTTT.